These T cell receptor beta chains were read from a single sample in a study of T cells in tuberculosis. Profiled with immunoSEQ multiplex PCR; TCRdb holds only in-frame clones, not every one. The sample includes tens of thousands of clones, over 90% of them seen just once. Sequences were obtained from PBMCs. These receptors were taken from a donor under 30 with latent tuberculosis or without tuberculosis infection. CDR3s include the opening cysteine and the closing phenylalanine or tryptophan. Each record gives: V gene, clone size, J gene, D gene, CDR3 DNA, CDR3 protein. The D gene is left open where the match is weak. Clone size is given for some rows only: seen once, a few or many times, or a class if the clone is expanded.

V gene: TRBV25-1; clone size: NA; J gene: TRBJ1-1; D gene: NA; CDR3 DNA: TGTGCCAGCAGTGGACCAGTATGGGGGGGCGGGAACACTGAAGCTTTCTTT; CDR3 protein: CASSGPVWGGGNTEAFF
V gene: TRBV6-5; clone size: NA; J gene: TRBJ1-5; D gene: NA; CDR3 DNA: TGTGCCAGCCAGGGCCCTAATCAGCCCCAGCATTTT; CDR3 protein: CASQGPNQPQHF
V gene: TRBV21-1; clone size: NA; J gene: TRBJ2-7; D gene: NA; CDR3 DNA: TGTGCCAGCAGCAAACTCCTCCCGCGGGGGGAATACGAGCAGTACTTC; CDR3 protein: CASSKLLPRGEYEQYF
V gene: TRBV30; clone size: NA; J gene: TRBJ1-5; D gene: NA; CDR3 DNA: TGTGCCTGGAGTTACACCAGGGCAGGCAATCAGCCCCAGCATTTT; CDR3 protein: CAWSYTRAGNQPQHF
V gene: TRBV6-6; clone size: NA; J gene: TRBJ2-7; D gene: NA; CDR3 DNA: TGTGCCAGCAGTTACAAGACAGGAAGCTCCTACGAGCAGTACTTC; CDR3 protein: CASSYKTGSSYEQYF
V gene: TRBV7-9; clone size: NA; J gene: TRBJ2-2; D gene: NA; CDR3 DNA: TGTGCCAGCAGCTTCCTCCGTGACAGGTTAGTCGGGGAGCTGTTTTTT; CDR3 protein: CASSFLRDRLVGELFF
V gene: TRBV5-6; clone size: once; J gene: TRBJ1-2; D gene: TRBD1; CDR3 DNA: TGTGCCAGCAGCTTTACAGGGGGCGGCTATGGCTACACCTTC; CDR3 protein: CASSFTGGGYGYTF
V gene: TRBV29-1; clone size: NA; J gene: TRBJ1-5; D gene: NA; CDR3 DNA: TGCAGCGTTGCCACAGGGACCGGCAATCAGCCCCAGCATTTT; CDR3 protein: CSVATGTGNQPQHF
V gene: TRBV7-2; clone size: NA; J gene: TRBJ1-5; D gene: NA; CDR3 DNA: TGTGCCAGCAGCCCAAGGAGGGACTGGGATCAGCCCCAGCATTTT; CDR3 protein: CASSPRRDWDQPQHF
V gene: TRBV2; clone size: NA; J gene: TRBJ2-7; D gene: TRBD1; CDR3 DNA: TGTGCCAGCAGGAGGACCGGGACAGGGAACTACGAGCAGTACTTC; CDR3 protein: CASRRTGTGNYEQYF
V gene: TRBV11-2; clone size: NA; J gene: TRBJ2-7; D gene: TRBD1; CDR3 DNA: TGTGCCAGCAGCTCCGGGACAGGCTCGATATCGGAGCAGTACTTC; CDR3 protein: CASSSGTGSISEQYF
V gene: TRBV10-3; clone size: NA; J gene: TRBJ1-5; D gene: TRBD1; CDR3 DNA: TGTGCCATCAGTGAGGAGCGGGACAGGCCCCAGGGGCCCCAGCATTTT; CDR3 protein: CAISEERDRPQGPQHF
V gene: TRBV7-2; clone size: NA; J gene: TRBJ2-1; D gene: TRBD2; CDR3 DNA: TGTGCCAGCAGCTTCACTAGCGGGGGATACAATGAGCAGTTCTTC; CDR3 protein: CASSFTSGGYNEQFF
V gene: TRBV5-4; clone size: NA; J gene: TRBJ1-2; D gene: NA; CDR3 DNA: TGTGCCAGCAGCACAGCAAACCTTCTGTCCTTC; CDR3 protein: CASSTANLLSF
V gene: TRBV7-9; clone size: NA; J gene: TRBJ1-1; D gene: NA; CDR3 DNA: TGTGCCAGCAGCTTAGTGGGCAGACCGAACACTGAAGCTTTCTTT; CDR3 protein: CASSLVGRPNTEAFF
V gene: TRBV4-3; clone size: NA; J gene: TRBJ2-2; D gene: NA; CDR3 DNA: TGCGCCAGCAGCCACCTAAGTTTGGGGTCGGGAGGGACAGCGAACACCGGGGAGCTGTTTTTT; CDR3 protein: CASSHLSLGSGGTANTGELFF
V gene: TRBV29-1; clone size: NA; J gene: TRBJ1-1; D gene: NA; CDR3 DNA: TGCAGCGGGGGGGGGCTCACTGAAGCTTTCTTT; CDR3 protein: CSGGGLTEAFF
V gene: TRBV29-1; clone size: once; J gene: TRBJ2-6; D gene: NA; CDR3 DNA: TGCAGCGTTGAAAGTAGTGGGGCCAACGTCCTGACTTTC; CDR3 protein: CSVESSGANVLTF
V gene: TRBV4-3; clone size: NA; J gene: TRBJ1-3; D gene: TRBD1; CDR3 DNA: TGCGCCAGCAGCCAGGGGACAGGCTCTGGAAACACCATATATTTT; CDR3 protein: CASSQGTGSGNTIYF
V gene: TRBV5-5; clone size: NA; J gene: TRBJ2-3; D gene: NA; CDR3 DNA: TGTGCCAGCAGCCAAGATTTTCTAGGTAGCACAGATACGCAGTATTTT; CDR3 protein: CASSQDFLGSTDTQYF
V gene: TRBV7-6; clone size: NA; J gene: TRBJ2-3; D gene: NA; CDR3 DNA: TGTGCCAGCAGAAGTCGGAGGGGGCGCACAGATACGCAGTATTTT; CDR3 protein: CASRSRRGRTDTQYF
V gene: TRBV7-2; clone size: NA; J gene: TRBJ1-5; D gene: NA; CDR3 DNA: TGTGCCAGCAGCGTCTATAGCAATCAGCCCCAGCATTTT; CDR3 protein: CASSVYSNQPQHF
V gene: TRBV9; clone size: NA; J gene: TRBJ2-7; D gene: TRBD1; CDR3 DNA: TGTGCCAGCAGCGTACAGGGGGCGGGGGAGCAGTACTTC; CDR3 protein: CASSVQGAGEQYF
V gene: TRBV27; clone size: NA; J gene: TRBJ1-5; D gene: NA; CDR3 DNA: TGTGCCAGCAGTGGGACATTAGGGAATCAGCCCCAGCATTTT; CDR3 protein: CASSGTLGNQPQHF
V gene: TRBV5-1; clone size: NA; J gene: TRBJ2-3; D gene: NA; CDR3 DNA: TGCGCCAGCAGCCTACGGACAGGCACAGATACGCAGTATTTT; CDR3 protein: CASSLRTGTDTQYF
V gene: TRBV5-4; clone size: NA; J gene: TRBJ2-2; D gene: NA; CDR3 DNA: TGTGCCAGCAGCTTGGCGGGGGTGGACACCGGGGAGCTGTTTTTT; CDR3 protein: CASSLAGVDTGELFF
V gene: TRBV6-6; clone size: NA; J gene: TRBJ2-7; D gene: NA; CDR3 DNA: TGTGCCAGCAGTTATCTAGACGAGCAGTACTTC; CDR3 protein: CASSYLDEQYF
V gene: TRBV2; clone size: NA; J gene: TRBJ1-5; D gene: NA; CDR3 DNA: TGTGCCAGCAGCGACTCCTATCAGCCCCAGCATTTT; CDR3 protein: CASSDSYQPQHF
V gene: TRBV6-1; clone size: NA; J gene: TRBJ1-5; D gene: TRBD1; CDR3 DNA: TGTGCCAGCAGTGACCTAGGGGGCACGGGCAATCAGCCCCAGCATTTT; CDR3 protein: CASSDLGGTGNQPQHF
V gene: TRBV9; clone size: NA; J gene: TRBJ2-1; D gene: TRBD1; CDR3 DNA: TGTGCCAGCAAAACTGGGACAGGGCCCCCCAATGAGCAGTTCTTC; CDR3 protein: CASKTGTGPPNEQFF
V gene: TRBV7-2; clone size: NA; J gene: TRBJ2-3; D gene: NA; CDR3 DNA: TGTGCCAGCAGCGCCCAGAGGACAGATACGCAGTATTTT; CDR3 protein: CASSAQRTDTQYF
V gene: TRBV5-1; clone size: NA; J gene: TRBJ2-4; D gene: TRBD1; CDR3 DNA: TGCGCCAGCAGCTCCGAAGGACAGGCAAACATTCAGTACTTC; CDR3 protein: CASSSEGQANIQYF
V gene: TRBV14; clone size: NA; J gene: TRBJ2-7; D gene: NA; CDR3 DNA: TGTGCCAGCAGCCCGGTGTTCCGGGGCGAGCAGTACTTC; CDR3 protein: CASSPVFRGEQYF
V gene: TRBV5-6; clone size: NA; J gene: TRBJ1-2; D gene: NA; CDR3 DNA: TGTGCCAGCAGCTTAGCGGGGGGCCATGGCTACACCTTC; CDR3 protein: CASSLAGGHGYTF
V gene: TRBV5-1; clone size: NA; J gene: TRBJ2-1; D gene: TRBD2; CDR3 DNA: TGCGCCAGCAGCTTGGACCCTGGGGTAGCGGGGGCTGTGAATGAGCAGTTCTTC; CDR3 protein: CASSLDPGVAGAVNEQFF
V gene: TRBV5-6; clone size: NA; J gene: TRBJ1-2; D gene: NA; CDR3 DNA: TGTGCCACCTCTGTCAGTGGCTACACCTTC; CDR3 protein: CATSVSGYTF
V gene: TRBV30; clone size: once; J gene: TRBJ1-5; D gene: NA; CDR3 DNA: TGTGCCTGGACTACGGGGTATAGCAATCAGCCCCAGCATTTT; CDR3 protein: CAWTTGYSNQPQHF
V gene: TRBV7-2; clone size: NA; J gene: TRBJ2-7; D gene: TRBD1; CDR3 DNA: TGTGCCAGCAGCTCCGGACAGGGCCTTTACGAGCAGTACTTC; CDR3 protein: CASSSGQGLYEQYF
V gene: TRBV19; clone size: NA; J gene: TRBJ1-1; D gene: TRBD1; CDR3 DNA: TGTGCCAGTAGTACTCGGGACAGGGGGGACTGGAACACTGAAGCTTTCTTT; CDR3 protein: CASSTRDRGDWNTEAFF
V gene: TRBV7-8; clone size: NA; J gene: TRBJ1-1; D gene: NA; CDR3 DNA: TGTGCCAGCAGCCCGGGAAGCACTGAAGCTTTCTTT; CDR3 protein: CASSPGSTEAFF
V gene: TRBV19; clone size: NA; J gene: TRBJ2-7; D gene: NA; CDR3 DNA: TGTGCCAGTAGTATGGGGGACCGGTTTAGCAGGGGCTACGAGCAGTACTTC; CDR3 protein: CASSMGDRFSRGYEQYF
V gene: TRBV4-2; clone size: NA; J gene: TRBJ2-7; D gene: TRBD2; CDR3 DNA: TGTGCCAGCAGCCAACCCGCGGGACTAGCGGCGAGCTCCTACGAGCAGTACTTC; CDR3 protein: CASSQPAGLAASSYEQYF
V gene: TRBV5-1; clone size: NA; J gene: TRBJ1-3; D gene: NA; CDR3 DNA: TGCGCCAGCAGCTTGGGCAGAGGACCGGCGGGGGGAAACACCATATATTTT; CDR3 protein: CASSLGRGPAGGNTIYF
V gene: TRBV19; clone size: NA; J gene: TRBJ1-1; D gene: NA; CDR3 DNA: TGTGCCAGTATAGGCGGGACGGCGAAGGGGGCTTTCTTT; CDR3 protein: CASIGGTAKGAFF
V gene: TRBV7-2; clone size: NA; J gene: TRBJ1-2; D gene: NA; CDR3 DNA: TGTGCCAGCAGCTTAGCCAGGGCTGGCTACACCTTC; CDR3 protein: CASSLARAGYTF
V gene: TRBV6-1; clone size: NA; J gene: TRBJ1-2; D gene: NA; CDR3 DNA: TGTGCCAGCAGTGAAGGCTCAGACTGGGGCTACACCTTC; CDR3 protein: CASSEGSDWGYTF